This record looks at one T cell receptor beta chain sequence and its context. The table came from immunoSEQ multiplex PCR; TCRdb's copy has only in-frame clones and leaves some out. The data hold approximately 74,000 clones, with approximately 88% observed a single time. Trimming pared 5 bases from V and 2 bases from J, leaving 13 bases between. Germline values: CDR1 LNHNV, CDR2 YYDKDF (reference sequence). This CDR3 is built from 15 residues. This specimen belongs to a study of blood T cell repertoires in COVID-19. Overall study context: Acute and convalescent COVID-19 specimens originated in the United States, Italy and Spain. T cells, B-cell-depleted T cells, or PBMCs supplied cDNA or gDNA.

V gene TRBV15 combines with J gene TRBJ1-5, with a weak D call TRBD1 (6 bases). The receptor was isolated from an older man with active or convalescent COVID-19. Sequenced input: peripheral blood. The DNA of the CDR3 is TGTGCCACCAGCCCCACCAGGGGTGGCAATCAGCCCCAGCATTTT. Translation: CATSPTRGGNQPQHF. Full variable domain (outside the CDR3, taken from reference TRBV15 and TRBJ1-5): DAMVIQNPRYQVTQFGKPVTLSCSQTLNHNVMYWYQQKSSQAPKLLFHYYDKDFNNEADTPDNFQSRRPNTSFCFLDIRSPGLGDTAMYLCATSPTRGGNQPQHFGDGTRLSIL.